The next 3 T cell receptor beta chains were all read from a single sample in a study of blood T cell repertoires in COVID-19. The table came from immunoSEQ multiplex PCR; TCRdb's copy has only in-frame clones and leaves some out. The table shows about 87,000 clones, with approximately 75% occurring only once. Material: peripheral blood. The receptors shown here come from a woman in her forties or fifties with acute or convalescent COVID-19.

The chain employs TRBV7-2 and TRBJ1-2; unclear D gene. CDR1 is SGHTA, CDR2 FQGNSA, per germline. V shed 4 bases and J shed 8 bases, with 11 bases lying between them. The CDR3 totals 12 residues. CDR3 DNA sequence: TGTGCCAGCAGCTACTACAGCGGCGGCTACACCTTC. Its translation is CASSYYSGGYTF.

The rearrangement links TRBV7-7 to TRBJ2-7; D possibly corresponds to TRBD1 (5 bases). Germline loops: CDR1 SSHAT, CDR2 FNYEAQ (reference sequence). V was clipped by 1 base and J by 4 bases, with 26 bases between them. The CDR3 has 19 amino acids. Here the CDR3 DNA reads TGTGCCAGCAGCTTAGAGGGGTGGATAGGGTTCAGTAATGCGTACGAGCAGTACTTC. Translated, it gives CASSLEGWIGFSNAYEQYF.

J is TRBJ2-2 and V is TRBV28, with D possibly matching TRBD1 (5 bases). The CDR3 consists of 13 residues. V was cut by 5 bases and J by 5 bases, with 9 bases left in between. CDR1 is MDHEN and CDR2 is SYDVKM in the germline V gene. The DNA for the CDR3 is TGTGCCAGCAGTCCTACAGGAACCGGGGAGCTGTTTTTT. Amino acid sequence: CASSPTGTGELFF.